This T cell receptor (beta chain) was captured by sequencing in a study of PD-L1 blockade in urothelial cancer. Germline CDR1 is MDHEN and CDR2 is SYDVKM. Trimming cost V 5 bases and J 2 bases, with 15 bases left between them. The CDR3 is 15 residues long. Clones were sequenced by immunoSEQ multiplex PCR, and TCRdb holds only the in-frame ones, with some missing. Seen here are fewer than 40,000 clones, 80% to 95% observed once, and the top ten hold 8.3%. J is TRBJ1-2 and V is TRBV28, with D uncertain. The sequencing here drew on PBMCs, taken around atezolizumab (anti-PD-L1) treatment. This clonotype was obtained from a man aged 70-80 years with urothelial cancer. The CDR3 DNA follows: TGTGCCAGCAGTCTGCACCCAAGCCTCAACTATGGCTACACCTTC. Translated, it gives CASSLHPSLNYGYTF.